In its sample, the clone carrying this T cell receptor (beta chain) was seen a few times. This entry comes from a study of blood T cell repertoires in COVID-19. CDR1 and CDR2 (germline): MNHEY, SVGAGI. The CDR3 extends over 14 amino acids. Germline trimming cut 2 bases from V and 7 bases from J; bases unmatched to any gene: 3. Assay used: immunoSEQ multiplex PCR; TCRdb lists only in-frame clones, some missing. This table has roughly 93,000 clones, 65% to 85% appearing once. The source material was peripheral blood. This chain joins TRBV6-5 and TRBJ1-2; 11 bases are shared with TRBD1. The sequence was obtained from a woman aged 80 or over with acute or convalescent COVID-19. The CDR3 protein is CASSYPGTGGGYTF. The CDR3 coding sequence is TGTGCCAGCAGTTACCCAGGGACAGGGGGTGGCTACACCTTC.